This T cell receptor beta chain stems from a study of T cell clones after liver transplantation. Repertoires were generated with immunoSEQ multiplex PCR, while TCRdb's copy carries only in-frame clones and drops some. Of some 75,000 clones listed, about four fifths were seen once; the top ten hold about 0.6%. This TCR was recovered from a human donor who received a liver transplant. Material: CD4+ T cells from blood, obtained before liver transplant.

Here the CDR3 reads CASSRRERSSYNEQFF. The CDR3 region has the DNA TGTGCCAGCTCAAGGCGGGAGAGAAGCTCCTACAATGAGCAGTTCTTC. The genes are TRBV28 and TRBJ2-1; TRBD2 aligns across 7 bases. The germline CDR1 and CDR2 sequences are MDHEN and SYDVKM. J gave up 0 bases and V 8 bases, and 10 bases lay outside the gene matches. The CDR3 consists of 16 residues. The whole variable domain, remainder taken from reference TRBV28 and TRBJ2-1, is DVKVTQSSRYLVKRTGEKVFLECVQDMDHENMFWYRQDPGLGLRLIYFSYDVKMKEKGDIPEGYSVSREKKERFSLILESASTNQTSMYLCASSRRERSSYNEQFFGPGTRLTVL.